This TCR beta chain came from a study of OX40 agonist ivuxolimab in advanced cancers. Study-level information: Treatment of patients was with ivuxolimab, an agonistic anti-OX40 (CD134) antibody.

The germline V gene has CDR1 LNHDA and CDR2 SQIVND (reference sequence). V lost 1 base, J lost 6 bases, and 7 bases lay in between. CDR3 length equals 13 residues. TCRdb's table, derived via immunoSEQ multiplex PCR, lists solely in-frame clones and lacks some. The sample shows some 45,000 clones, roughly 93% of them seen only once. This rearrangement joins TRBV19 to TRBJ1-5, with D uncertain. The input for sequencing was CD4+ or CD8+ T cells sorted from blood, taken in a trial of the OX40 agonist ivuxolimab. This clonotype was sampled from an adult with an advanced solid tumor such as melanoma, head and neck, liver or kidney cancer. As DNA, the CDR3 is TGTGCCAGTAGTATAGGGTCAGCTCAGCCCCAGCATTTT. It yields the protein CASSIGSAQPQHF.